This TCR beta chain came from a study of human T cells and chemical hapten exposure. Study at large: Weekly administration of diphenylcyclopropenone to the scalp of patients continued throughout the roughly 26-week study.

This clonotype was recorded many times. The target antigen is unknown. Time point: pre-sensitization, week 0. As for treatment: therapeutic diphenylcyclopropenone sensitization with weekly scalp DPC. Broader study findings: Healthy individuals' immune responses may differ from those of donors, who had alopecia.

Germline lookup yields CDR1 SGHTA and CDR2 FQGNSA. The CDR3 covers 16 residues. Trimming took 2 bases from V and 0 from J, leaving 11 bases between them. Original handling: Samples had a median of around 100,000 TCRs, ranging roughly 23,224 to 690,600. TCRdb reprocessed the RACE reads via MiXCR and lists one record per CDR3 protein. These V and J calls are TCRdb output, not the study's own analysis. This table has approximately 370,000 distinct CDR3 sequences, around 5.5% appearing once. V usage is TRBV7-2 and J usage is TRBJ2-1; D may be TRBD2 (5 bases). The sequences come from whole blood, collected in connection with sensitization to the hapten diphenylcyclopropenone (DPC). The sequence came from a woman aged 18-35 years with alopecia areata. Some clones in this sample may be carry-over from other donors' samples. The CDR3 DNA sequence: TGTGCCAGCAGCTTATCGCGGGCTAGCTCCTACAATGAGCAGTTCTTC. This encodes CASSLSRASSYNEQFF.